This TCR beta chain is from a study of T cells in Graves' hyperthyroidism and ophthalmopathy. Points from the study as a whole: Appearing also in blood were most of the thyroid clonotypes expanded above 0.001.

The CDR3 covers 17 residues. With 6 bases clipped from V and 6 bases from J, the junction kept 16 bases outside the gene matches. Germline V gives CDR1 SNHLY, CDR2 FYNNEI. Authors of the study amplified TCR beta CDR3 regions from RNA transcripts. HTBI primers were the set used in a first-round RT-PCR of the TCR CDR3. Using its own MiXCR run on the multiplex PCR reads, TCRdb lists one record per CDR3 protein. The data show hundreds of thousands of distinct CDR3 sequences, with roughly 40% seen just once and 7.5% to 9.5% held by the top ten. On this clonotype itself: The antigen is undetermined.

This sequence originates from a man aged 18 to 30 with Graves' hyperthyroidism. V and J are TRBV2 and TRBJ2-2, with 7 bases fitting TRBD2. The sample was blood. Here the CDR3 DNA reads TGTGCCAGCAGCCCTGGCCGGCGGGGGTTCGGTCCCGGGGAGCTGTTTTTT. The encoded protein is CASSPGRRGFGPGELFF.